These 21 T cell receptor beta chains came from one sample sequenced in a study of cytomegalovirus exposure and HLA in healthy donors. 13 Jbeta primers and 60 Vbeta primers were used for the PCR. Using immunoSEQ multiplex PCR, the repertoire was profiled, and TCRdb retains in-frame clones only, with some absent. The data hold over 150,000 clones, with roughly three quarters observed a single time. Specimen: PBMCs. These receptors originate from a male donor in good health and CMV-seronegative.

V gene TRBV7-9 combines with J gene TRBJ2-3; 8 bases map to TRBD2. Unmatched junction bases numbered 4, after V lost 3 bases and J lost 2 bases. The CDR3 contains 15 residues. The germline gives CDR1 SEHNR, CDR2 FQNEAQ (reference sequence). In DNA form, the CDR3 reads TGTGCCAGCAGCTTGGCGGGAGGAAACACAGATACGCAGTATTTT. It translates to CASSLAGGNTDTQYF. The variable domain in full, with the rest retrieved from reference TRBV7-9 and TRBJ2-3, is DTGVSQNPRHKITKRGQNVTFRCDPISEHNRLYWYRQTLGQGPEFLTYFQNEAQLEKSRLLSDRFSAERPKGSFSTLEIQRTEQGDSAMYLCASSLAGGNTDTQYFGPGTRLTVL.

This chain joins TRBV5-1 and TRBJ1-1, with D maybe TRBD1 (5 bases). Trimming stripped 3 bases from V and 2 bases from J, with 11 bases between. Germline V CDR1 and CDR2: SGHRS, YFSETQ. The CDR3 has 14 amino acids. CDR3 amino acids: CASSSGLTNTEAFF. In DNA form, the CDR3 reads TGCGCCAGCAGCTCGGGACTGACAAACACTGAAGCTTTCTTT.

The chain uses TRBV4-2 and TRBJ1-3; 9 bases are shared with TRBD1. The trim removed 0 bases at V and 0 bases at J, leaving 9 bases unmatched. The germline V gene encodes CDR1 LGHNA and CDR2 YNFKEQ. This CDR3 contains 19 residues. CDR3 bases: TGTGCCAGCAGCCAAGATTTCCCCCCGACAGGGGGCTCTGGAAACACCATATATTTT. Protein: CASSQDFPPTGGSGNTIYF.

The chain has TRBV6-6 and TRBJ2-3; perhaps TRBD2 as D (5 bases). CDR1 MNHNY and CDR2 SVGAGI come from the germline V gene (reference sequence). The CDR3 is made up of 13 amino acids. V was cut by 7 bases and J by 1 base, with 9 bases left in between. The CDR3 bases are TGTGCCAGCATTCCCGGGGGCACAGATACGCAGTATTTT. It encodes CASIPGGTDTQYF.

This clone has only a few counts. The V gene is TRBV2, the J gene TRBJ1-2; 7 nucleotides match TRBD1. The ends lost 6 bases at V and 4 bases at J; junction bases unmatched: 8. CDR3 length: 14 amino acids. The germline V gene encodes CDR1 SNHLY and CDR2 FYNNEI. The CDR3 nucleotides read TGTGCCAGCAGCGAAAAGACAGGGCCCTATGGCTACACCTTC. As protein: CASSEKTGPYGYTF.

The chain recombines TRBV7-9 with TRBJ1-1; TRBD1 agrees at 9 bases. Germline V CDR1 and CDR2: SEHNR, FQNEAQ (reference sequence). The CDR3 runs 14 residues. The junction had 5 bases not matched to a gene; V was cut back by 5 bases and J by 4 bases. CDR3 nucleotides: TGTGCCAGCAGCCGGGACAGGGCGGGCACTGAAGCTTTCTTT. Its translation is CASSRDRAGTEAFF.

Concerning this clone itself: Relative to the germline gene, one junction end is altered; a read error may explain this. This chain connects TRBV7-3 to TRBJ2-2; a weak D match, TRBD2 (6 bases). The CDR3 runs to 14 residues. From germline, CDR1 is SGHTA and CDR2 FQGTGA. CDR3 protein: CASSPAGFTRELFF. CDR3 DNA sequence: TGTGCCAGCAGCCCCGCGGGGTTCACCCGGGAGCTGTTTTTT.

The chain has TRBV29-1 and TRBJ2-1; maybe TRBD2 (5 bases). This CDR3 region has 14 residues. V shed 7 bases and J shed 5 bases, with 18 bases lying between them. Germline lookup yields CDR1 SQVTM and CDR2 ANQGSEA. Here the CDR3 DNA reads TGCAGCGCCACATCGGGGTTGTCCCACAATGAGCAGTTCTTC. Its protein product is CSATSGLSHNEQFF.

J is TRBJ2-1 and V is TRBV11-2, with D perhaps matching TRBD2 (6 bases). The V gene's germline CDR1 is SGHAT and CDR2 FQNNGV. The CDR3 is 13 amino acids. V lost 8 bases and J lost 10, with 18 bases in between. CDR3: CASSGGGGWEQFF. The CDR3 region has the DNA TGTGCCAGCTCCGGGGGAGGCGGGTGGGAGCAGTTCTTC.

The genes are TRBV5-1 and TRBJ1-4; 8 bases agree with TRBD1. Losses at the gene ends were 1 base for V and 8 bases for J; bases not matched to a gene: 13. This CDR3 comprises 17 residues. The germline V gene has CDR1 SGHRS and CDR2 YFSETQ. CDR3 bases: TGCGCCAGCAGCTTGAGATGGGGACAGGCAAACGCCGAAAAACTGTTTTTT. Translation gives CASSLRWGQANAEKLFF.

The rearrangement uses TRBV2 and TRBJ1-5, with TRBD1 identical over 8 bases. Germline CDR1 and CDR2: SNHLY and FYNNEI. This CDR3 is built from 14 residues. The V and J ends lost 4 bases and 6 bases, in that order; junction bases with no gene match: 5. The CDR3 sequence: CASSGGQGPQPQHF. The DNA for the CDR3 is TGTGCCAGCAGTGGCGGACAGGGTCCTCAGCCCCAGCATTTT.

The CDR3: CASSKDTSSGNTIYF. The CDR3 DNA reads as TGTGCCAGTAGTAAGGACACATCCTCTGGAAACACCATATATTTT. The genes are TRBV19 and TRBJ1-3; TRBD1 is a possible D gene (5 bases). Germline V gene lookup returns CDR1 LNHDA and CDR2 SQIVND (reference sequence). Trimming left V 4 bases short and J 0 bases short, with 10 bases between. The CDR3 covers 15 residues. Complete variable domain (other parts from reference TRBV19 and TRBJ1-3): DGGITQSPKYLFRKEGQNVTLSCEQNLNHDAMYWYRQDPGQGLRLIYYSQIVNDFQKGDIAEGYSVSREKKESFPLTVTSAQKNPTAFYLCASSKDTSSGNTIYFGEGSWLTVV.

The chain carries TRBV28 and TRBJ1-2; 7 bases are a match to TRBD1. This CDR3 region has 14 residues. CDR1 and CDR2 (germline): MDHEN, SYDVKM. Trimming removed 5 bases from V and 7 bases from J; junction bases left unmatched: 10. The CDR3 DNA reads TGTGCCAGCAGTCTAGGGGGCCCCGCCCGTGGCTACACCTTC. Protein product: CASSLGGPARGYTF.

The chain has TRBV11-2 and TRBJ2-3; 7 bases match TRBD2. This CDR3 has 15 amino acids. Germline assignment: CDR1 SGHAT and CDR2 FQNNGV. With 0 bases clipped from V and 3 bases from J, the junction kept 3 bases outside the gene matches. CDR3 sequence (DNA): TGTGCCAGCAGCTTAGATCGGGGGGAAACAGATACGCAGTATTTT. Encoded protein: CASSLDRGETDTQYF.

The V and J genes are TRBV27 and TRBJ2-7, with 12 bases that match TRBD2. The junction had 7 bases not matched to a gene; V was cut back by 6 bases and J by 4 bases. Germline CDR1 reads MNHEY; CDR2 reads SMNVEV (reference sequence). The CDR3 has 15 amino acids. DNA of the CDR3: TGTGCCAGCAGAGGCGGACTAGCGGGAAATTACGAGCAGTACTTC. As protein: CASRGGLAGNYEQYF.

This chain links TRBV6-1 with TRBJ2-1; tentative D call: TRBD2 (5 bases). V lost 10 bases and J 8 bases, leaving 12 bases between the germline ends. The germline gives CDR1 MNHNS, CDR2 SASEGT. This CDR3 comprises 11 residues. DNA for the CDR3: TGTGCCATCGCGGCAGCGGATGAGCAGTTCTTC. Translation gives CAIAAADEQFF.

V gene TRBV6-1 combines with J gene TRBJ1-5; D possibly corresponds to TRBD1 (6 bases). The V end was cut by 6 bases, the J end by 2 bases, with 14 bases between. The CDR3 contains 15 residues. Germline V gene data show CDR1 as MNHNS and CDR2 as SASEGT. CDR3 loop: CASRSTGRGNQPQHF. In DNA, the CDR3 is TGTGCCAGCAGATCGACAGGACGGGGCAATCAGCCCCAGCATTTT.

This clone was observed a few times. The chain carries TRBV28 and TRBJ2-3; 14 bases line up with TRBD2. V lost 4 bases, J lost 3 bases, and 6 bases stayed unmatched. Germline CDR1 MDHEN, CDR2 SYDVKM. This CDR3 region has 17 residues. The CDR3 DNA reads as TGTGCCAGCAGTTCCCTGGGACTAGCGGGAGCGACAGATACGCAGTATTTT. Protein sequence: CASSSLGLAGATDTQYF.

The rearrangement joins TRBV5-1 to TRBJ2-2; TRBD1 agrees at 8 bases. Per the germline V gene, CDR1 is SGHRS and CDR2 is YFSETQ. Germline trimming cut 4 bases from V and 3 bases from J; bases unmatched to any gene: 5. The CDR3 sequence is 15 residues long. The CDR3 reads CASSMTGAYTGELFF. CDR3 nucleotides: TGCGCCAGCAGCATGACAGGGGCCTACACCGGGGAGCTGTTTTTT. Full variable domain (rest looked up from reference TRBV5-1 and TRBJ2-2): KAGVTQTPRYLIKTRGQQVTLSCSPISGHRSVSWYQQTPGQGLQFLFEYFSETQRNKGNFPGRFSGRQFSNSRSEMNVSTLELGDSALYLCASSMTGAYTGELFFGEGSRLTVL.

The V and J genes are TRBV18 and TRBJ2-2; possibly TRBD2 for D (6 bases). The V and J ends lost 3 bases and 6 bases respectively, with 8 bases between them. The germline gives CDR1 KGHSH, CDR2 LQKENI. The length of the CDR3 is 13 residues. The CDR3 DNA sequence: TGTGCCAGCTCACCGGGGGGATCCGGGGAGCTGTTTTTT. Protein: CASSPGGSGELFF.

The chain links TRBV4-1 to TRBJ2-3; D possibly corresponds to TRBD1 (6 bases). This CDR3 has 15 residues. The germline V gene has CDR1 MGHRA and CDR2 YSYEKL. The V and J ends lost 1 base and 3 bases respectively, with 11 bases between them. CDR3 residues: CASSQGSRGTDTQYF. The CDR3 bases are TGCGCCAGCAGCCAAGGGAGCAGGGGAACAGATACGCAGTATTTT.